This T cell receptor (beta chain) was observed in a study of T cell repertoires in cytomegalovirus infection (dated by TCRdb to between 2018 and 2020). For context, the study as a whole: Donor HLA type was relevant to the analysis, because carriage of CMV infection together with the matching HLA type was indicated by public TCR beta signatures.

The reads were generated on an Illumina HiSeq 1500. The raw public data were reprocessed by TCRdb itself: fastp quality trimming at Q25, MiXCR clonotype calling, in-frame beta chains only. Each CDR3 protein appears once, grouped with its most common genes and DNA. The sample table records roughly 180,000 distinct CDR3 sequences; roughly 28% of these occur just once. The ten largest account for under 35% of the sample. Between the V and J ends, shortened by 2 bases and 3 bases respectively, the junction contains 12 bases. CDR1 and CDR2 are read off the germline V gene (reference sequence) as SGHNT and YYREEE. Taken from cysteine to phenylalanine, the CDR3 has 15 residues. Only CDR3 DNA is held: 45 bases, read in frame from base 1. Beyond this particular receptor, the publication reports: In both this cohort and an independent approximately 370-donor cohort, the cumulative frequency of public TCR beta family members distinguished carriers of CMV infection plus the relevant HLA type. The ex vivo response was dominated by HLA-C-restricted CMV-specific TCR beta clonotypes, which also provided the single most frequent clonotype in two of eight donors.

This clonotype has a handful of counts. Its cognate antigen has yet to be identified. No base qualities exist here, and no much larger clone lies one base off it. The TCR was taken from a human donor in good health (CMV status not recorded). Some clones in this sample may be carry-over from other donors' samples. Sequenced sample: PBMCs. This sequence uses TRBV5-4 and TRBJ2-1; the D gene is possibly TRBD2, with 6 bases matching. The base sequence is TGTGCCAGCAGCTTACCGGGACTTAGCTACAATGAGCAGTTCTTC. Its translation is CASSLPGLSYNEQFF.